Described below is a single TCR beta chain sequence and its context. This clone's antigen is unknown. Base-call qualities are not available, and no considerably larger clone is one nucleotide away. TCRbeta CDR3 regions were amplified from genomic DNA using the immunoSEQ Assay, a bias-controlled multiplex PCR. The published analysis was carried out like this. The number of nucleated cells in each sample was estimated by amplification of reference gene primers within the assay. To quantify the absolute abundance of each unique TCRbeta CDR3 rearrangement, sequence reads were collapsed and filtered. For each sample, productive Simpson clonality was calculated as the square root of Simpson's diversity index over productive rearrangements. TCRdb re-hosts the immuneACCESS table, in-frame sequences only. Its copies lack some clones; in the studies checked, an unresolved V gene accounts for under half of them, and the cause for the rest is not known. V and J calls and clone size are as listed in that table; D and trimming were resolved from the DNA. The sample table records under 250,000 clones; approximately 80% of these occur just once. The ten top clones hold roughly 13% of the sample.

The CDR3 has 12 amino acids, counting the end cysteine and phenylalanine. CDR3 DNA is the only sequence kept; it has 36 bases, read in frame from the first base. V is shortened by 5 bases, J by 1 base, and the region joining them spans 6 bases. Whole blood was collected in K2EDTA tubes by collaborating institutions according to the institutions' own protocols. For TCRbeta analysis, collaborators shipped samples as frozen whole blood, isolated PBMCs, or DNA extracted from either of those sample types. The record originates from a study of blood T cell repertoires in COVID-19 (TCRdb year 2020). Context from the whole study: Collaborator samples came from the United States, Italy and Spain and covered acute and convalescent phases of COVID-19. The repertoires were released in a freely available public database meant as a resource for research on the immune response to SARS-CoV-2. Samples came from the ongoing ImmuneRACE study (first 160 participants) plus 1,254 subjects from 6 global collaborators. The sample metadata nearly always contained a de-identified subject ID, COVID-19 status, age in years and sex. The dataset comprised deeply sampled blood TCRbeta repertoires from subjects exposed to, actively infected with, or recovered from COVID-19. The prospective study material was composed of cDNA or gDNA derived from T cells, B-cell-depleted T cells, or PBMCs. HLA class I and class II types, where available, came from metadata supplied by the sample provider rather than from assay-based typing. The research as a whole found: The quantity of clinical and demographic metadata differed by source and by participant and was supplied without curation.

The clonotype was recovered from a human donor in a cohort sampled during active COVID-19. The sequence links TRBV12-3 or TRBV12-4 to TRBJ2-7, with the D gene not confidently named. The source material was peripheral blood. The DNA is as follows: TGTGCCAGCAGTGCCGGGTCCTACGAGCAGTACTTC. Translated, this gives CASSAGSYEQYF.